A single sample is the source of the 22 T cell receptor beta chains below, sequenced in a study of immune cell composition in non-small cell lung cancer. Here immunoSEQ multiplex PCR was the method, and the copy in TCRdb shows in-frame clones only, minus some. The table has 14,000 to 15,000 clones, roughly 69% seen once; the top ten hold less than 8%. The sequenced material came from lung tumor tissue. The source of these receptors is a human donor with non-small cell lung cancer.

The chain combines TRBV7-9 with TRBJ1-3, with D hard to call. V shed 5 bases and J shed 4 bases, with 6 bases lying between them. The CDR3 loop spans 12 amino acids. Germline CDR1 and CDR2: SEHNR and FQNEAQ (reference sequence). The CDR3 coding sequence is TGTGCCAGCAGCCGCGTGGGAAACACCATATATTTT. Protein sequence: CASSRVGNTIYF.

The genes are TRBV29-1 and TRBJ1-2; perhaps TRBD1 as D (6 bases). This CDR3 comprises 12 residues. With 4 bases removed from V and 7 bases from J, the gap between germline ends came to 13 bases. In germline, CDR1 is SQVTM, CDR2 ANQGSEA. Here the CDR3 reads CSVGGGTAGYTF. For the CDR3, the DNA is TGCAGCGTTGGTGGGGGCACGGCTGGCTACACCTTC.

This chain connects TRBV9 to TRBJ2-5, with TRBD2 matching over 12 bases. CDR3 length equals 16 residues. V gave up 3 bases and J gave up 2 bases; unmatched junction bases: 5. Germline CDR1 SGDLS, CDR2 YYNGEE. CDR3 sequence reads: CASSAGGTSGQETQYF. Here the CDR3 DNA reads TGTGCCAGCAGCGCCGGCGGGACTAGCGGGCAAGAGACCCAGTACTTC.

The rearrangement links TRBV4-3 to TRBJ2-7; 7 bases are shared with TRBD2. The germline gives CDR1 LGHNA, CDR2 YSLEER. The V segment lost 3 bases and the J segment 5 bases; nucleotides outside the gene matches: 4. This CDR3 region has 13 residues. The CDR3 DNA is TGCGCCAGCAGCCATACGGGAGGCAACGAGCAGTACTTC. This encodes CASSHTGGNEQYF.

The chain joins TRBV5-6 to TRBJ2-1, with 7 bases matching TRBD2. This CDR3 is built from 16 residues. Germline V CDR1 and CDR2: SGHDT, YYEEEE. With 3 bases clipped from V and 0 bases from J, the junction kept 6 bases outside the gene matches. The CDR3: CASSYQRGRSYNEQFF. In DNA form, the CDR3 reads TGTGCCAGCAGCTACCAGCGGGGCCGCTCCTACAATGAGCAGTTCTTC.

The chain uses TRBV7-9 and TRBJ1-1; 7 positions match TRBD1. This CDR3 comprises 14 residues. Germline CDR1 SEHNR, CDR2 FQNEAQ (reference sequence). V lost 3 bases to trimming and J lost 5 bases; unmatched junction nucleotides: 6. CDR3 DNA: TGTGCCAGCAGCTTTGCAGGGGGAATAACTGAAGCTTTCTTT. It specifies CASSFAGGITEAFF.

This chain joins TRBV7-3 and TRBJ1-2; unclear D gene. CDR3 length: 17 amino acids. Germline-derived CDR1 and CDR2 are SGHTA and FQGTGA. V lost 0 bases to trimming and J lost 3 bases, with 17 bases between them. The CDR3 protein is CASSLTVEARGYYGYTF. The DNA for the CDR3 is TGTGCCAGCAGCTTAACGGTGGAAGCCCGAGGGTACTATGGCTACACCTTC.

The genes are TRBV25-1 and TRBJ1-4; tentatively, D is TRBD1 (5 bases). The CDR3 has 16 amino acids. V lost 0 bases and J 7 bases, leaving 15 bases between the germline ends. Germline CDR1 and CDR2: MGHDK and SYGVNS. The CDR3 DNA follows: TGTGCCAGCAGTGAATATAAGCGGCAGGGAGGTGAAAAACTGTTTTTT. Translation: CASSEYKRQGGEKLFF.

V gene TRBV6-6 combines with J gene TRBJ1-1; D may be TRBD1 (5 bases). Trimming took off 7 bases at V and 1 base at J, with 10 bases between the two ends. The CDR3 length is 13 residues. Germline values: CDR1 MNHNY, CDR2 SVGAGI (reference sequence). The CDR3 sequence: CASIQRGNTEAFF. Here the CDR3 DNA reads TGTGCCAGCATCCAAAGGGGGAACACTGAAGCTTTCTTT.

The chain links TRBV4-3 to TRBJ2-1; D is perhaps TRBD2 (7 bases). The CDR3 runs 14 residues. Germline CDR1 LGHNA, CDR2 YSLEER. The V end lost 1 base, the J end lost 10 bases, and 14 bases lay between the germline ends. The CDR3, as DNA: TGCGCCAGCAGCCAAGGGGGGGGGCCACAGGAGCAGTTCTTC. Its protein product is CASSQGGGPQEQFF.

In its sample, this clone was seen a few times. The CDR3 DNA is TGTGCCAGTAGGCTTGGGGGGGCTAGCAATCAGCCCCAGCATTTT. Its protein is CASRLGGASNQPQHF. The chain links TRBV19 to TRBJ1-5, with D perhaps TRBD1 (6 bases). This CDR3 contains 15 residues. From germline, CDR1 is LNHDA and CDR2 SQIVND (reference sequence). The V end was cut by 6 bases, the J end by 0 bases, with 12 bases between.

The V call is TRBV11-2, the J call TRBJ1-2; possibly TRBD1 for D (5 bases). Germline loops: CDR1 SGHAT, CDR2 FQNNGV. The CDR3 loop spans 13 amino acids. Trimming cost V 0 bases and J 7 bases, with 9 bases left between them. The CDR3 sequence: CASSLDRGSGYTF. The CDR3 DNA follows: TGTGCCAGCAGCTTAGATAGGGGATCTGGCTACACCTTC.

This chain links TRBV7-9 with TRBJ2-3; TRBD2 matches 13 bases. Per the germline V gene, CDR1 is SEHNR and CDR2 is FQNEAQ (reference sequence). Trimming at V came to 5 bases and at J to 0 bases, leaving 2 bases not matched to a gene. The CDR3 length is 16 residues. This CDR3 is CASSQGLAGSTDTQYF. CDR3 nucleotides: TGTGCCAGCAGCCAGGGACTAGCGGGGAGCACAGATACGCAGTATTTT.

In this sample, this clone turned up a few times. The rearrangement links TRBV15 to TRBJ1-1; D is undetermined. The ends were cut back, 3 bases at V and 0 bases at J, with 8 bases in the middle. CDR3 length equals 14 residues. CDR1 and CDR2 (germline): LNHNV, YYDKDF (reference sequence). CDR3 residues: CATSRTLMNTEAFF. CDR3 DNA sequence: TGTGCCACCAGCAGGACTCTAATGAACACTGAAGCTTTCTTT. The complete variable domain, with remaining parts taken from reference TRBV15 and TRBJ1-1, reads DAMVIQNPRYQVTQFGKPVTLSCSQTLNHNVMYWYQQKSSQAPKLLFHYYDKDFNNEADTPDNFQSRRPNTSFCFLDIRSPGLGDTAMYLCATSRTLMNTEAFFGQGTRLTVV.

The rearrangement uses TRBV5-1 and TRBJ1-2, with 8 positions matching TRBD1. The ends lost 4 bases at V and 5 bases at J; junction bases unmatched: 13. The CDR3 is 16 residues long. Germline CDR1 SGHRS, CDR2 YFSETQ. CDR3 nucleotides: TGCGCCAGCAGCCCGGGACAGGCAGGCTCGTTTTATGGCTACACCTTC. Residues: CASSPGQAGSFYGYTF.

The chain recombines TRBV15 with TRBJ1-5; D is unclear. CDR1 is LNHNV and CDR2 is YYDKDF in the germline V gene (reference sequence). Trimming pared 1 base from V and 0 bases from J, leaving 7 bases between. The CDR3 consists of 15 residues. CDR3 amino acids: CATSRGQYSNQPQHF. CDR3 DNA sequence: TGTGCCACCAGCAGAGGGCAGTATAGCAATCAGCCCCAGCATTTT.

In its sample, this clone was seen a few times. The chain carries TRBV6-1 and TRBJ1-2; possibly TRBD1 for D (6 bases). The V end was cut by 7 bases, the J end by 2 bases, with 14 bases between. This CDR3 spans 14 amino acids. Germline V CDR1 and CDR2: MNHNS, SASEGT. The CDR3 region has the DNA TGTGCCAGCACCCGTAACCAGGGGAACTATGGCTACACCTTC. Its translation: CASTRNQGNYGYTF.

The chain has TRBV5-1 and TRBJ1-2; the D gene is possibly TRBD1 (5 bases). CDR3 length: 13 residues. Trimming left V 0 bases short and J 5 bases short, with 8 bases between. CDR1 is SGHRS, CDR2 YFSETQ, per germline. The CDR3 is CASSLGDLYGYTF. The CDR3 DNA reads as TGCGCCAGCAGCTTGGGGGACTTGTATGGCTACACCTTC. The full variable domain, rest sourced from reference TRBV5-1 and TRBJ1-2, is KAGVTQTPRYLIKTRGQQVTLSCSPISGHRSVSWYQQTPGQGLQFLFEYFSETQRNKGNFPGRFSGRQFSNSRSEMNVSTLELGDSALYLCASSLGDLYGYTFGSGTRLTVV.

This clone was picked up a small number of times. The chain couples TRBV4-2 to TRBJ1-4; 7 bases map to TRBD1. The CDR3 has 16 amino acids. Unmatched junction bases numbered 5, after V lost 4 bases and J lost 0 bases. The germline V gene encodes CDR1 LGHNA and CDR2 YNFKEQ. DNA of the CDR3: TGTGCCAGCAGCCTCCGACAGGGATCAACTAATGAAAAACTGTTTTTT. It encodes CASSLRQGSTNEKLFF.

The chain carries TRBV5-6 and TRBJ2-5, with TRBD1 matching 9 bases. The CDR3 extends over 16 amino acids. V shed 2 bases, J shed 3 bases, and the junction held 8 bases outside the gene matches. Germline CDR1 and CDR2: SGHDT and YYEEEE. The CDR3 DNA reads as TGTGCCAGCAGCTTTTATTTGGGGACAGGGAAAGAGACCCAGTACTTC. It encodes CASSFYLGTGKETQYF.

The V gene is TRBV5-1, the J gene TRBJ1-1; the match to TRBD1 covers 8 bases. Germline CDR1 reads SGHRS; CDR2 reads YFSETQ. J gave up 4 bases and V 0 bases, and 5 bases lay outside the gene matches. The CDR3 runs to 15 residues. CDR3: CASSLVSGGPTEAFF. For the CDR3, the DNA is TGCGCCAGCAGCTTGGTCTCAGGGGGCCCCACTGAAGCTTTCTTT.

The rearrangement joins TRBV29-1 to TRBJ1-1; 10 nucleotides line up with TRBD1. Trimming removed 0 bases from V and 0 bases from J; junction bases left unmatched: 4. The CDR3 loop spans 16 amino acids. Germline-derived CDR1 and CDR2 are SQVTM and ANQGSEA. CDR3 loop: CSVEDGTGALNTEAFF. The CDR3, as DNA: TGCAGCGTTGAAGACGGGACAGGGGCGTTGAACACTGAAGCTTTCTTT.